The rows below give T cell receptor beta chains drawn from one sample of a study of OX40 agonist ivuxolimab in advanced cancers. Only in-frame clones appear in the TCRdb table, and some are missing; sequencing was by immunoSEQ multiplex PCR. The profile shows under 85,000 clones, about 86% of them singletons. This material consisted of CD4+ or CD8+ T cells sorted from blood, taken in a trial of the OX40 agonist ivuxolimab. These receptors were collected from an adult with an advanced solid tumor such as melanoma, head and neck, liver or kidney cancer. Each CDR3 is given with its conserved first and last residue. The D gene is left open where the match is weak. Only part of the rows carry a size: once, few, many, or a class if the clone is expanded.

TRBV5-1	TRBJ1-1	.	.	CASSHERTMNTEAFF	TGCGCCAGCAGCCACGAACGAACCATGAACACTGAAGCTTTCTTT
TRBV2	TRBJ1-2	.	.	CASSPEIGYGYTF	TGTGCCAGCAGTCCCGAGATTGGATATGGCTACACCTTC
TRBV10-3	TRBJ2-5	few	TRBD2	CAIRRPTTSGGGRGHVARQETQYF	TGTGCCATCAGGAGACCGACGACTAGCGGGGGGGGACGGGGGCACGTAGCCCGCCAAGAGACCCAGTACTTC
TRBV6-4	TRBJ1-5	.	TRBD1	CASSDSMFWRTGHQPQHF	TGTGCCAGCAGTGACTCGATGTTTTGGCGGACAGGCCATCAGCCCCAGCATTTT
TRBV2	TRBJ1-5	.	.	CASRTGPSNQPQHF	TGTGCCAGCAGGACCGGGCCTAGCAATCAGCCCCAGCATTTT
TRBV6-5	TRBJ1-2	.	TRBD1	CASGNQGGYYGYTF	TGTGCCAGCGGCAACCAAGGGGGCTACTATGGCTACACCTTC
TRBV27	TRBJ1-3	.	.	CASSLSGTGAGNTIYF	TGTGCCAGCAGTTTAAGTGGGACGGGGGCTGGAAACACCATATATTTT
TRBV6-4	TRBJ2-2	.	TRBD1	CASRRTGRNTGELFF	TGTGCCAGCAGAAGGACAGGGCGGAACACCGGGGAGCTGTTTTTT
TRBV15	TRBJ1-5	.	.	CATSRATDQPQHF	TGTGCCACCAGCAGGGCCACGGATCAGCCCCAGCATTTT
TRBV7-2	TRBJ1-5	.	.	CASSLGPSGGSPQHF	TGTGCCAGCAGCTTAGGCCCCAGCGGGGGTTCGCCCCAGCATTTT
TRBV6-5	TRBJ2-5	.	TRBD2	CASRLTSGTDETQYF	TGTGCCAGTCGGCTGACTAGCGGGACAGACGAGACCCAGTACTTC
TRBV6-1	TRBJ1-2	.	.	CASSYLRDINYGYTF	TGTGCCAGCAGCTACCTCCGGGACATTAACTATGGCTACACCTTC
TRBV7-2	TRBJ1-3	.	.	CASSLEVGNTIYF	TGTGCCAGCAGCTTAGAAGTTGGAAACACCATATATTTT
TRBV6-6	TRBJ2-3	.	.	CASSYLEGLGTDTQYF	TGTGCCAGCAGTTACTTGGAGGGACTCGGCACAGATACGCAGTATTTT
TRBV7-9	TRBJ2-1	.	TRBD2	CASSLWSGSAYNEQFF	TGTGCCAGCAGCTTATGGAGCGGGAGCGCCTACAATGAGCAGTTCTTC
TRBV7-2	TRBJ1-5	.	TRBD1	CASSSTGGYNQPQHF	TGTGCCAGCAGTTCGACAGGGGGCTACAATCAGCCCCAGCATTTT
TRBV4-3	TRBJ2-4	.	.	CASSQETSAKNIQYF	TGCGCCAGCAGCCAAGAGACGTCAGCCAAAAACATTCAGTACTTC
TRBV11-2	TRBJ2-3	.	.	CASSYDGRGSDTQYF	TGTGCCAGCAGCTACGACGGGAGAGGGTCAGATACGCAGTATTTT
TRBV19	TRBJ1-4	.	.	CASSLRATNEKLFF	TGTGCCAGTAGTCTGAGGGCCACGAATGAAAAACTGTTTTTT
TRBV9	TRBJ2-1	.	TRBD2	CASSQWAGGGEQFF	TGTGCCAGCAGCCAGTGGGCGGGAGGGGGTGAGCAGTTCTTC
TRBV7-2	TRBJ1-2	medium-sized	.	CASSARVLLSHGYTF	TGTGCCAGCAGCGCCCGGGTATTACTGTCTCATGGCTACACCTTC
TRBV7-2	TRBJ2-3	.	.	CASRGWSTDTQYF	TGTGCCAGCAGGGGGTGGTCCACAGATACGCAGTATTTT
TRBV5-1	TRBJ2-2	.	.	CASSSDTGTYTGELFF	TGCGCCAGCAGCTCGGACACCGGGACCTACACCGGGGAGCTGTTTTTT
TRBV19	TRBJ2-2	.	.	CATTRAGPNTGELFF	TGTGCCACTACTCGGGCGGGTCCTAACACCGGGGAGCTGTTTTTT
TRBV30	TRBJ2-3	.	TRBD2	CAWSVKLAGDTQYF	TGTGCCTGGAGTGTAAAACTAGCGGGGGATACGCAGTATTTT
TRBV27	TRBJ2-3	.	TRBD2	CASSLGLAGGPGVDTQYF	TGTGCCAGCAGTTTAGGACTAGCGGGGGGGCCAGGGGTAGATACGCAGTATTTT
TRBV18	TRBJ1-1	.	.	CASSPLGPRAEAFF	TGTGCCAGCTCACCCTTGGGACCCCGCGCTGAAGCTTTCTTT
TRBV6-5	TRBJ2-2	.	.	CASSYSSGTTGELFF	TGTGCCAGCAGTTACTCGTCAGGGACCACCGGGGAGCTGTTTTTT
TRBV5-4	TRBJ1-5	.	.	CASRTGPGGNQPQHF	TGTGCCAGCAGGACAGGACCGGGGGGGAATCAGCCCCAGCATTTT
TRBV5-6	TRBJ1-2	.	.	CASSLRRFGYGYTF	TGTGCCAGCAGCTTAAGGAGATTTGGCTATGGCTACACCTTC
TRBV6-7	TRBJ1-1	.	.	CASSLLVLF	TGTGCCAGCAGTCTCCTCGTCCTCTTT
TRBV6-5	TRBJ2-7	.	TRBD2	CASSYGLAGDYEQYF	TGTGCCAGCAGTTACGGACTAGCGGGAGACTACGAGCAGTACTTC
TRBV6-5	TRBJ1-4	.	.	CASNERGAANEKLFF	TGTGCCAGCAACGAAAGGGGAGCCGCAAATGAAAAACTGTTTTTT
TRBV4-2	TRBJ1-5	.	.	CASSQELIGYGYQPQHF	TGTGCCAGCAGCCAAGAGTTGATAGGGTACGGGTATCAGCCCCAGCATTTT
TRBV10-3	TRBJ1-4	.	TRBD1	CASSRGQGGEKLFF	TGTGCCAGCTCAAGGGGACAGGGAGGTGAAAAACTGTTTTTT
TRBV27	TRBJ1-2	few	.	CASSLRGGLHGYTF	TGTGCCAGCAGTTTAAGGGGGGGTCTTCATGGCTACACCTTC
TRBV5-8	TRBJ1-5	.	TRBD1	CASRRDRVRQPQHF	TGTGCCAGCAGGCGAGACAGGGTACGTCAGCCCCAGCATTTT
TRBV11-3	TRBJ1-1	.	.	CASSDGSNTEAFF	TGTGCCAGCAGCGATGGGTCTAACACTGAAGCTTTCTTT
TRBV2	TRBJ2-7	.	.	CASSGMGEQYF	TGTGCCAGCTCAGGAATGGGCGAGCAGTACTTC